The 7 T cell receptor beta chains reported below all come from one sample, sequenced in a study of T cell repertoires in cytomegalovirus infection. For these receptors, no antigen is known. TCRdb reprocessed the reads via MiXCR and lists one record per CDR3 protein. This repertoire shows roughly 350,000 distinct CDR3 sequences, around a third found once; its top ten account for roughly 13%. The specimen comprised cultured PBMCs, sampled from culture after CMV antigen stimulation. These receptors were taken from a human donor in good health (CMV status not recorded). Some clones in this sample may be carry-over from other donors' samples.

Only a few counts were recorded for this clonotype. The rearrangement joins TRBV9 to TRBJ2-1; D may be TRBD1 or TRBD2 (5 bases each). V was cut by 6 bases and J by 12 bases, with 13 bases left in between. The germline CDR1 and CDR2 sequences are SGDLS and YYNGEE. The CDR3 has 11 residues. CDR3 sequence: CASTAGTRQFF. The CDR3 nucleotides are TGTGCCAGCACCGCCGGGACCCGGCAGTTCTTC.

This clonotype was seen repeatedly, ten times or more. Here the CDR3 DNA reads TGTGCCAGCAGCTTACAGGCTGGTGAGCAGTTCTTC. Translating it yields CASSLQAGEQFF. The chain uses TRBV7-2 and TRBJ2-1; D uncertain. The V gene lost 2 bases and the J gene lost 9 bases, with 8 bases spanning the gap. Germline-derived CDR1 and CDR2 are SGHTA and FQGNSA. The CDR3 is 12 residues long.

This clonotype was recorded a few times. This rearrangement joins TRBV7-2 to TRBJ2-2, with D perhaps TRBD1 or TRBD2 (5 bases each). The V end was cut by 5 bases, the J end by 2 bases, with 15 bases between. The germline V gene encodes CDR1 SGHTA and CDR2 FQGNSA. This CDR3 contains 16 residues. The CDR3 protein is CASSVTGTTNTGELFF. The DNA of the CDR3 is TGTGCCAGCAGCGTAACCGGGACCACAAACACCGGGGAGCTGTTTTTT.

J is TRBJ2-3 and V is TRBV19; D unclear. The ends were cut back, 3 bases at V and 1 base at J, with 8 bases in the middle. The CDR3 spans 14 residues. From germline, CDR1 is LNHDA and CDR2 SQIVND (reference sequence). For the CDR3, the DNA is TGTGCCAGTAGTATCGGGTCCCGCACAGATACGCAGTATTTT. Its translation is CASSIGSRTDTQYF.

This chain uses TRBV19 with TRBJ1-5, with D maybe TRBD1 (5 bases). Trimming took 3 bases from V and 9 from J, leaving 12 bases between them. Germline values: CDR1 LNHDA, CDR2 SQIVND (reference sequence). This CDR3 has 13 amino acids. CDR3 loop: CASSIQGPAPQHF. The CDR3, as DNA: TGTGCCAGTAGTATCCAGGGCCCGGCGCCCCAGCATTTT.

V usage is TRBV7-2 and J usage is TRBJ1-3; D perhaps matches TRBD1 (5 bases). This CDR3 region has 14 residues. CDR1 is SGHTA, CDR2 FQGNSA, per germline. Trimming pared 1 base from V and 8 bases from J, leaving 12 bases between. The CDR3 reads CASSLVGGWDTIYF. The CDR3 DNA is TGTGCCAGCAGCTTAGTCGGGGGGTGGGACACCATATATTTT.

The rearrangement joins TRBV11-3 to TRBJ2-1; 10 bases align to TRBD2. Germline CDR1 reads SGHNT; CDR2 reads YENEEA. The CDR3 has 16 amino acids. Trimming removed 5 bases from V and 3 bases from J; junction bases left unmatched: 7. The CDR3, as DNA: TGTGCCAGCAGCCAGCGGGGGGGGTCCCTCTACAATGAGCAGTTCTTC. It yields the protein CASSQRGGSLYNEQFF.